The 30 T cell receptor beta chains given below trace back to one sample, sequenced in a study of shared clonotypes between healthy human individuals. Sequencing was performed with immunoSEQ multiplex PCR; in TCRdb, only in-frame clones are kept and a portion is missing. The sample lists 2 million to 2.5 million clones; over 85% were seen once. Sequencing input: naive CD4+ T cells from PBMCs. As to subset: CD45RA+ positively selected. The receptors derive from a man aged 18 to 29 in good health. Some clones in this sample may be carry-over from other donors' samples.

The genes are TRBV7-9 and TRBJ2-1; 8 bases line up with TRBD2. Germline V CDR1 and CDR2: SEHNR, FQNEAQ (reference sequence). After removal of 1 base from V and 6 bases from J, the junction contained 11 bases not matched to a gene. The CDR3 runs to 17 residues. In nucleotides, the CDR3 is TGTGCCAGCAGCTTAGGGATCGGGAGGGTCTTTGGCAATGAGCAGTTCTTC. Residues: CASSLGIGRVFGNEQFF.

J is TRBJ1-5 and V is TRBV11-2, with TRBD1 as a possible D gene (5 bases). Trimming removed 5 bases from V and 2 bases from J, with 13 bases in between. Germline-derived CDR1 and CDR2 are SGHAT and FQNNGV. The CDR3 runs 15 residues. CDR3 DNA sequence: TGTGCCAGCAGCCCAGCGGGGGGTGGCAATCAGCCCCAGCATTTT. Its protein product is CASSPAGGGNQPQHF.

The rearrangement joins TRBV28 to TRBJ1-2; TRBD1 is a possible D gene (6 bases). The germline CDR1 and CDR2 sequences are MDHEN and SYDVKM. The CDR3 extends over 14 amino acids. Trimming removed 5 bases at V and 7 bases at J, with 17 bases between. As DNA, the CDR3 is TGTGCCAGCAGTCCACCCAGGGACACCCTTGGCTACACCTTC. Protein sequence: CASSPPRDTLGYTF.

A note on this clone: Mismatch with germline at one junction end may stem from a read error. The V gene is TRBV5-8, the J gene TRBJ2-1; TRBD1 or TRBD2 may be the D gene (5 bases each). This CDR3 is 15 amino acids long. Germline assignment: CDR1 SGHTS and CDR2 YDEGEE. The CDR3: CASCFRGLSNNEQFF. The CDR3 nucleotides are TGTGCCAGCTGCTTCCGGGGCCTTTCCAACAATGAGCAGTTCTTC. Full variable domain (remainder filled in from reference TRBV5-8 and TRBJ2-1): EAGVTQSPTHLIKTRGQQATLRCSPISGHTSVYWYQQALGLGLQFLLWYDEGEERNRGNFPPRFSGRQFPNYSSELNVNALELEDSALYLCASCFRGLSNNEQFFGPGTRLTVL.

The rearrangement joins TRBV5-1 to TRBJ2-7; 11 positions agree with TRBD2. Germline V gene lookup returns CDR1 SGHRS and CDR2 YFSETQ. The CDR3 is 15 residues long. V dropped 0 bases and J dropped 4; count of bases not matched to a gene: 3. CDR3 DNA: TGCGCCAGCAGCTTGGATAGCGGGAGGGTATACGAGCAGTACTTC. This translates into CASSLDSGRVYEQYF.

J is TRBJ1-1 and V is TRBV25-1; 9 bases align to TRBD1. From germline, CDR1 is MGHDK and CDR2 SYGVNS. The CDR3 contains 15 residues. The J segment lost 5 bases and the V segment lost 3 bases, leaving 7 bases of the junction unmatched. CDR3 DNA sequence: TGTGCCAGCAGTGACCCAAGACAGGGGGGGACTGAAGCTTTCTTT. Amino acids: CASSDPRQGGTEAFF.

V gene TRBV28 combines with J gene TRBJ1-5; the match to TRBD1 covers 7 bases. CDR1 and CDR2 (germline): MDHEN, SYDVKM. The V segment lost 5 bases and the J segment 0 bases; nucleotides outside the gene matches: 7. This CDR3 spans 16 amino acids. CDR3 residues: CASSPGQIYSNQPQHF. Here the CDR3 DNA reads TGTGCCAGCAGTCCGGGACAGATCTATAGCAATCAGCCCCAGCATTTT.

Comments on this clone: A junction end diverges from the germline sequence, so it may reflect a read error. The chain employs TRBV15 and TRBJ2-1, with 10 bases that match TRBD1. CDR1 is LNHNV and CDR2 is YYDKDF in the germline V gene (reference sequence). The CDR3 totals 18 residues. CDR3 coding DNA: TGTGCCACCAGCGGAGAGACATTCGGGACAGGGGCCCGGAATGAGCAGTTCTTC. This gives the protein CATSGETFGTGARNEQFF.

Of note for this clone: Other DNA sequences in this sample translate to the same CDR3. The V gene is TRBV7-9, the J gene TRBJ1-5, with a tentative D call TRBD1 (5 bases). Germline assignment: CDR1 SEHNR and CDR2 FQNEAQ (reference sequence). This CDR3 has 13 amino acids. Trimming cost V 0 bases and J 7 bases, with 7 bases left between them. The CDR3 reads CASSLAGDQPQHF. The CDR3 coding sequence is TGTGCCAGCAGCTTAGCAGGGGACCAGCCCCAGCATTTT.

The chain couples TRBV4-2 to TRBJ1-5, with D unclear. CDR1 is LGHNA, CDR2 YNFKEQ, per germline. The CDR3 has 16 amino acids. V gave up 0 bases and J gave up 1 base, with 10 bases separating them. The CDR3 spells CASSQEGQASNQPQHF. CDR3 sequence (DNA): TGTGCCAGCAGCCAAGAAGGCCAGGCAAGCAATCAGCCCCAGCATTTT.

This sequence joins TRBV9 and TRBJ1-5; perhaps TRBD1 as D (5 bases). The CDR3 has 15 amino acids. CDR1 is SGDLS, CDR2 YYNGEE, per germline. The germline V and J ends were trimmed by 4 bases and 5 bases, with 16 bases remaining between them. DNA for the CDR3: TGTGCCAGCAGCCTGGGGCCCGGGGAGGATCAGCCCCAGCATTTT. Protein product: CASSLGPGEDQPQHF. Full variable domain (outside the CDR3, taken from reference TRBV9 and TRBJ1-5): DSGVTQTPKHLITATGQRVTLRCSPRSGDLSVYWYQQSLDQGLQFLIQYYNGEERAKGNILERFSAQQFPDLHSELNLSSLELGDSALYFCASSLGPGEDQPQHFGDGTRLSIL.

Of note for this clone: The sample has other DNA sequences that encode this CDR3 too. The chain has TRBV5-1 and TRBJ2-1; 11 bases line up with TRBD2. The trim removed 1 base at V and 6 bases at J, leaving 3 bases unmatched. The CDR3 is 15 residues long. Per germline, CDR1 SGHRS and CDR2 YFSETQ. CDR3 DNA: TGCGCCAGCAGCTTGATAGCGGGAGGGCTCAATGAGCAGTTCTTC. Residues: CASSLIAGGLNEQFF.

This clone was seen only once. The sample has other DNA sequences that encode this CDR3 too. The genes are TRBV6-6 and TRBJ1-1; D possibly corresponds to TRBD1 (5 bases). The CDR3 spans 12 residues. The V and J ends lost 5 bases and 5 bases respectively, with 9 bases between them. Germline loops: CDR1 MNHNY, CDR2 SVGAGI (reference sequence). CDR3 DNA: TGTGCCAGCAGTCCCGGGGGGACTGAAGCTTTCTTT. Translation gives CASSPGGTEAFF.

This chain links TRBV15 with TRBJ1-5, with 10 bases that match TRBD1. The germline V gene has CDR1 LNHNV and CDR2 YYDKDF (reference sequence). After removal of 4 bases from V and 5 bases from J, the junction contained 2 bases not matched to a gene. The CDR3 covers 14 residues. The CDR3 nucleotides are TGTGCCACCAGCACGGGACAGGGGCATCAGCCCCAGCATTTT. This gives the protein CATSTGQGHQPQHF.

V gene TRBV2 combines with J gene TRBJ2-3; 7 nucleotides align to TRBD2. The germline CDR1 and CDR2 sequences are SNHLY and FYNNEI. Trimming removed 9 bases from V and 0 bases from J; junction bases left unmatched: 6. CDR3 length equals 14 residues. CDR3: CARERGSSTDTQYF. The DNA of the CDR3 is TGTGCCAGAGAGCGGGGTTCTAGCACAGATACGCAGTATTTT. The full variable domain, its missing parts supplied by reference TRBV2 and TRBJ2-3, is EPEVTQTPSHQVTQMGQEVILRCVPISNHLYFYWYRQILGQKVEFLVSFYNNEISEKSEIFDDQFSVERPDGSNFTLKIRSTKLEDSAMYFCARERGSSTDTQYFGPGTRLTVL.

Only one count was recorded for this clone. This rearrangement joins TRBV28 to TRBJ1-1, with a possible D match to TRBD1 (5 bases). The CDR3 spans 11 residues. CDR1 and CDR2 (germline): MDHEN, SYDVKM. V lost 10 bases and J lost 7, with 13 bases in between. The DNA of the CDR3 is TGTGCCACTAGGGGCGTAATTGAAGCTTTCTTT. Its translation is CATRGVIEAFF.

The chain uses TRBV4-1 and TRBJ1-4; D unresolved. V was clipped by 1 base and J by 5 bases, with 14 bases between them. Germline values: CDR1 MGHRA, CDR2 YSYEKL. This CDR3 is 16 amino acids long. CDR3 protein: CASSQVGREKNEKLFF. CDR3 sequence (DNA): TGCGCCAGCAGCCAAGTGGGGAGGGAGAAGAATGAAAAACTGTTTTTT.

The V and J genes are TRBV11-2 and TRBJ2-3, with a weak D call TRBD1 (5 bases). Germline V lookup: CDR1 SGHAT, CDR2 FQNNGV. V was trimmed by 0 bases and J by 5 bases, leaving 6 bases between them. The CDR3 sequence is 13 residues long. The CDR3: CASSLDTGDTQYF. The CDR3 bases are TGTGCCAGCAGCTTAGACACAGGAGATACGCAGTATTTT.

This clone came up once. The V and J genes are TRBV6-4 and TRBJ1-2; D possibly corresponds to TRBD1 (6 bases). This CDR3 has 13 residues. The V gene lost 3 bases and the J gene lost 6 bases, with 11 bases spanning the gap. Looked up from germline, CDR1 is MRHNA and CDR2 is SNTAGT. DNA of the CDR3: TGTGCCAGCAGTGAAGGGGGTCAGAATGGCTACACCTTC. It yields the protein CASSEGGQNGYTF.

This clone was seen just once. The gene calls are TRBV29-1 and TRBJ2-5; 11 nucleotides line up with TRBD1. The CDR3 loop spans 14 amino acids. V trimming: 6 bases; J trimming: 1 base; junction bases outside the gene matches: 4. The germline V gene encodes CDR1 SQVTM and CDR2 ANQGSEA. The CDR3 here is CSVGTGGFQETQYF. The CDR3 DNA reads as TGCAGCGTCGGGACAGGGGGGTTCCAAGAGACCCAGTACTTC.

The chain has TRBV18 and TRBJ1-5, with D possibly TRBD1 on 6 matching bases. Trimming removed 2 bases from V and 4 bases from J, with 9 bases in between. This CDR3 is 14 amino acids long. Per germline, CDR1 KGHSH and CDR2 LQKENI. CDR3 DNA sequence: TGTGCCAGCTCACCAACCGGGACAAATCAGCCCCAGCATTTT. Its translation is CASSPTGTNQPQHF.

Worth noting for this clone: Additional DNA sequences in this sample encode the identical CDR3. The rearrangement joins TRBV27 to TRBJ1-5; D gene ambiguous. Trimming took 0 bases from V and 2 from J, leaving 8 bases between them. In germline, CDR1 is MNHEY, CDR2 SMNVEV (reference sequence). This CDR3 is 15 amino acids long. CDR3 loop: CASSLSWTGNQPQHF. CDR3 DNA sequence: TGTGCCAGCAGTTTATCGTGGACGGGCAATCAGCCCCAGCATTTT.

This chain uses TRBV29-1 with TRBJ2-7; D is ambiguous. The germline V gene has CDR1 SQVTM and CDR2 ANQGSEA. The CDR3 runs to 12 residues. The CDR3, as DNA: TGCAGTGGCCTGGGCTTCACCTACGAGCAGTACTTC. As protein: CSGLGFTYEQYF.

This clone was counted once. The V gene is TRBV7-2, the J gene TRBJ2-4; maybe TRBD2 (5 bases). CDR3 size: 15 residues. Per the germline V gene, CDR1 is SGHTA and CDR2 is FQGNSA. The germline V and J ends were trimmed by 5 bases and 1 base, with 12 bases remaining between them. This CDR3 reads CASSPRDAAKNIQYF. The CDR3 coding sequence is TGTGCCAGCAGCCCACGGGATGCGGCCAAAAACATTCAGTACTTC.

The genes are TRBV28 and TRBJ2-5, with 14 bases lining up with TRBD2. Germline loops: CDR1 MDHEN, CDR2 SYDVKM. CDR3 length: 19 amino acids. V shed 5 bases, J shed 5 bases, and the junction held 16 bases outside the gene matches. In nucleotides, the CDR3 is TGTGCCAGCAGTCTCCCTATAGGGACTAGCGGGAGAGTCGTGGAGACCCAGTACTTC. This sequence encodes CASSLPIGTSGRVVETQYF.

The chain joins TRBV28 to TRBJ1-5, with a possible D match to TRBD1 (6 bases). The CDR3 runs 16 residues. Trimming removed 3 bases from V and 4 bases from J, with 16 bases in between. Germline CDR1 MDHEN, CDR2 SYDVKM. CDR3 amino acids: CASSFGGAWKNQPQHF. Here the CDR3 DNA reads TGTGCCAGCAGTTTTGGGGGGGCCTGGAAAAATCAGCCCCAGCATTTT.

Turning to this clone: Other nucleotide sequences from this sample produce the same CDR3. V is TRBV18 and J is TRBJ1-1; no clear D gene. Germline-derived CDR1 and CDR2 are KGHSH and LQKENI. The CDR3 runs to 13 residues. Trimming shortened V by 6 bases and J by 1 base, and 9 bases separated the two germline ends. The CDR3: CASSEGGNTEAFF. As DNA, the CDR3 is TGTGCCAGCTCCGAAGGAGGGAACACTGAAGCTTTCTTT.

V and J are TRBV18 and TRBJ2-3; 8 bases line up with TRBD1. Trimming removed 5 bases from V and 4 bases from J; junction bases left unmatched: 8. CDR3 length: 15 amino acids. From germline, CDR1 is KGHSH and CDR2 LQKENI. The CDR3 loop is CASSTEDRVSDTQYF. Here the CDR3 DNA reads TGTGCCAGCTCAACCGAGGACAGGGTGTCAGATACGCAGTATTTT.

The genes are TRBV5-6 and TRBJ2-1; D unresolved. CDR3 length: 12 amino acids. Trimming stripped 0 bases from V and 14 bases from J, with 12 bases between. The germline CDR1 and CDR2 sequences are SGHDT and YYEEEE. As DNA, the CDR3 is TGTGCCAGCAGCTTGGTGCTTAGCCTGAAGTTCTTC. This encodes CASSLVLSLKFF.

This clone appeared once. The rearrangement links TRBV5-4 to TRBJ1-6, with 8 positions matching TRBD1. This CDR3 is built from 14 residues. The V segment lost 1 base and the J segment 10 bases; nucleotides outside the gene matches: 4. The germline CDR1 and CDR2 sequences are SGHNT and YYREEE (reference sequence). CDR3 region: CASSLQGAVSPLHF. In DNA form, the CDR3 reads TGTGCCAGCAGCTTGCAGGGGGCTGTCTCACCCCTCCACTTT.